One and the same sample provided the 14 T cell receptor beta chains below, sequenced in a study of shared clonotypes between healthy human individuals. Profiled with immunoSEQ multiplex PCR; TCRdb holds only in-frame clones, not every one. The data show a few million clones, approximately 94% seen once. The sample consisted of naive CD4+ T cells sorted from blood. Subset reported: CD45RA+ positively selected. The source of these receptors is a man between 18 and 35 years old in good health.

This clone was recorded once. This chain connects TRBV2 to TRBJ1-1; D unclear. Germline V gene data show CDR1 as SNHLY and CDR2 as FYNNEI. Trimming removed 6 bases from V and 4 bases from J, with 6 bases in between. This CDR3 region has 11 residues. The CDR3 reads CASSLVTEAFF. CDR3 in DNA: TGTGCCAGCAGCTTAGTCACTGAAGCTTTCTTT.

J is TRBJ1-2 and V is TRBV11-1; the D is unclear. In germline, CDR1 is SGHAT, CDR2 FQDESV (reference sequence). This CDR3 spans 13 amino acids. V shed 1 base and J shed 8 bases, with 11 bases lying between them. CDR3 nucleotides: TGTGCCAGCAGCTTAGAGGCCGGTCTGGGCTACACCTTC. Translation gives CASSLEAGLGYTF.

This chain joins TRBV15 and TRBJ2-5; 8 nucleotides align to TRBD1. The V segment lost 0 bases and the J segment 5 bases; nucleotides outside the gene matches: 2. The CDR3 is 14 residues long. Germline loops: CDR1 LNHNV, CDR2 YYDKDF (reference sequence). CDR3 sequence: CATSREGQAETQYF. CDR3 coding DNA: TGTGCCACCAGCAGAGAGGGACAGGCGGAGACCCAGTACTTC.

The J gene is TRBJ1-6, the V gene TRBV6-5; D unclear. This CDR3 is built from 14 residues. Between the trimmed V and J ends, which lost 6 bases and 4 bases, there was a span of 10 bases. CDR1 is MNHEY, CDR2 SVGAGI, per germline. The CDR3 spells CASRAQLYNSPLHF. In nucleotides, the CDR3 is TGTGCCAGCAGAGCTCAGCTATATAATTCACCCCTCCACTTT.

This sequence joins TRBV7-2 and TRBJ2-3, with 7 bases identical to TRBD1. There are 15 residues in the CDR3. Germline values: CDR1 SGHTA, CDR2 FQGNSA. The V segment lost 5 bases and the J segment 2 bases; nucleotides outside the gene matches: 7. CDR3 nucleotides: TGTGCCAGCAGCCAAAGGGGGCCGGTCACAGATACGCAGTATTTT. Translation gives CASSQRGPVTDTQYF.

The chain recombines TRBV7-2 with TRBJ1-6; a possible D gene is TRBD1 (6 bases). The CDR3 contains 19 residues. Trimming cost V 5 bases and J 0 bases, with 20 bases left between them. Germline V lookup: CDR1 SGHTA, CDR2 FQGNSA. The CDR3 here is CASSRHGQMESSYNSPLHF. The CDR3 bases are TGTGCCAGCAGCCGTCATGGACAGATGGAAAGCTCCTATAATTCACCCCTCCACTTT.

This clone was found a few times. This chain connects TRBV2 to TRBJ1-1, with D possibly matching TRBD1 (5 bases). Germline V CDR1 and CDR2: SNHLY, FYNNEI. The CDR3 totals 13 residues. The V end was cut by 2 bases, the J end by 6 bases, with 10 bases between. The CDR3 nucleotides are TGTGCCAGCAGTGAACAGGGAAACCCTGAAGCTTTCTTT. Encoded protein: CASSEQGNPEAFF.

This chain links TRBV5-4 with TRBJ1-1; a weak D match, TRBD1 (6 bases). Germline V gives CDR1 SGHNT, CDR2 YYREEE (reference sequence). The CDR3 extends over 16 amino acids. The V gene lost 2 bases and the J gene lost 0 bases, with 14 bases spanning the gap. This CDR3 reads CASSLRQAPLNTEAFF. The DNA of the CDR3 is TGTGCCAGCAGCTTAAGACAGGCCCCTTTGAACACTGAAGCTTTCTTT.

V usage is TRBV5-1 and J usage is TRBJ2-5, with 7 bases matching TRBD1. J lost 5 bases, V lost 4 bases, and 8 bases had no gene match. The length of the CDR3 is 14 residues. CDR1 SGHRS and CDR2 YFSETQ come from the germline V gene. The CDR3 loop is CASSPEGQRETQYF. The CDR3 coding sequence is TGCGCCAGCAGCCCCGAGGGACAGCGGGAGACCCAGTACTTC. The whole variable domain, filled in from reference TRBV5-1 and TRBJ2-5, reads KAGVTQTPRYLIKTRGQQVTLSCSPISGHRSVSWYQQTPGQGLQFLFEYFSETQRNKGNFPGRFSGRQFSNSRSEMNVSTLELGDSALYLCASSPEGQRETQYFGPGTRLLVL.

The chain employs TRBV2 and TRBJ2-7; D tentatively reads TRBD1 or TRBD2 (5 bases each). The germline V gene has CDR1 SNHLY and CDR2 FYNNEI. V gave up 7 bases and J gave up 7 bases, with 17 bases separating them. The CDR3 runs to 13 residues. The CDR3 protein is CASTRERGLEQYF. The CDR3 DNA reads as TGTGCCAGCACCCGGGAAAGGGGCTTGGAGCAGTACTTC.

CDR3 sequence (DNA): TGTGCCAGCAGTGGTTACCCGAGTGGGTCCTACGAGCAGTACTTC. As protein: CASSGYPSGSYEQYF. J is TRBJ2-7 and V is TRBV2; D gene uncertain. Germline V CDR1 and CDR2: SNHLY, FYNNEI. Trimming removed 4 bases at V and 1 base at J, with 14 bases between. The CDR3 is 15 amino acids.

The chain links TRBV6-1 to TRBJ2-7; no clear D gene. Germline CDR1 MNHNS, CDR2 SASEGT. Trimming removed 4 bases at V and 1 base at J, with 14 bases between. The CDR3 runs 15 residues. The CDR3 DNA reads TGTGCCAGCAGTGGCCATGTTGCTAGTTCCTACGAGCAGTACTTC. Translating gives CASSGHVASSYEQYF.

The chain is built from TRBV2 and TRBJ2-7, with D perhaps matching TRBD1 (5 bases). The CDR3 is made up of 13 amino acids. Trimming took 6 bases from V and 5 from J, leaving 14 bases between them. Looked up from germline, CDR1 is SNHLY and CDR2 is FYNNEI. The CDR3 DNA sequence: TGTGCCAGCAGCGTCCGTCAGGGCCACGAGCAGTACTTC. It encodes CASSVRQGHEQYF. The full variable domain, its missing parts supplied by reference TRBV2 and TRBJ2-7, is EPEVTQTPSHQVTQMGQEVILRCVPISNHLYFYWYRQILGQKVEFLVSFYNNEISEKSEIFDDQFSVERPDGSNFTLKIRSTKLEDSAMYFCASSVRQGHEQYFGPGTRLTVT.

The CDR3, as DNA: TGTGCCAGCAGTATGGGTGGTAGCGGGAAAGGGGAGACCCAGTACTTC. Translated: CASSMGGSGKGETQYF. The chain is built from TRBV2 and TRBJ2-5; 8 bases match TRBD2. Trimming at V came to 5 bases and at J to 5 bases, leaving 13 bases not matched to a gene. Germline lookup yields CDR1 SNHLY and CDR2 FYNNEI. This CDR3 region has 16 residues.